This T cell receptor (beta chain) originates from a study of T cell responses to AZD1222 COVID-19 vaccine. Remarks on this clone: Its antigen is currently unknown.

V lost 3 bases and J 5 bases, leaving 8 bases between the germline ends. Germline V lookup: CDR1 LNHDA, CDR2 SQIVND (reference sequence). This CDR3 contains 13 residues. The study's findings and limits: Seropositive at baseline were only 5 or 6 AZD1222 recipients. Distributed over spike, vaccine-associated CD4 TCRs predominated at 160-218 and 743-854. Two AZD1222 administrations were followed by greater Spike-specific TCR breadth and depth.

This table comes from immunoSEQ multiplex PCR, and its TCRdb copy is limited to in-frame clones, with some not included. Of roughly 150,000 clones in the sample, 85% to 95% are singletons; the top ten hold 1.2% to 1.5%. Sequenced here: peripheral blood, sampled on day 0 of AZD1222 vaccination. The sequence came from an adult in good health. J is TRBJ1-5 and V is TRBV19; no reliable D call. CDR3 nucleotides: TGTGCCAGTAGTATGCAGAGCCATCAGCCCCAGCATTTT. Amino acids: CASSMQSHQPQHF. Together with reference TRBV19 and TRBJ1-5, the CDR3 gives the full variable domain: DGGITQSPKYLFRKEGQNVTLSCEQNLNHDAMYWYRQDPGQGLRLIYYSQIVNDFQKGDIAEGYSVSREKKESFPLTVTSAQKNPTAFYLCASSMQSHQPQHFGDGTRLSIL.